This TCR beta chain was observed in a study of graft-versus-host responses after intestinal transplantation. As for the study in general: All of the recipients had induction that used anti-thymocyte globulin, then tacrolimus and steroids for roughly three years.

Method: immunoSEQ multiplex PCR; TCRdb's copy keeps in-frame clones and lacks some. The sample records tens of thousands of clones, approximately 94% being singletons. Note on this clone: Its target is not known.

This CDR3 has 11 residues. Study-wide results and caveats: With peak circulating GvH clone levels came an association with early post-transplant HvG declines. Researchers found GvH clones in recipient marrow, and some showed up first in ileum or blood. High graft-versus-host to host-versus-graft T cell clonal ratios marked allografts of patients with graft-donor macrochimerism.

The chain has TRBV21-1 and TRBJ2-7; the table assigns TRBD2, which was not confirmed against the DNA. TRBV21-1 is a pseudogene segment. The sequence derives from a human donor who was the organ donor for an intestinal transplant. Specimen: unstimulated CD4+ T cells sorted from spleen or lymph node cells, collected before transplant. Here the CDR3 DNA reads TGTGCCAGCCCGCGAAAGCCCGAGCAGTACTTC. Translating gives CASPRKPEQYF.